A single sample gave rise to the 10 T cell receptor beta chains below, sequenced in a study of cytomegalovirus exposure and HLA in healthy donors. TCRdb's copy holds only in-frame clones and misses some; the assay was immunoSEQ multiplex PCR. The table lists around 140,000 clones, around 84% of them singletons. Sample: PBMCs. The receptors here all came from a man between 18 and 29 years old in good health and CMV-seropositive.

The gene calls are TRBV11-3 and TRBJ2-3; 8 bases line up with TRBD1. V lost 5 bases and J lost 3; bases outside the gene matches: 10. Germline CDR1 SGHNT, CDR2 YENEEA. This CDR3 region has 16 residues. The DNA for the CDR3 is TGTGCCAGCAGCATACGACAGGGGTATGGGACAGATACGCAGTATTTT. Its protein is CASSIRQGYGTDTQYF.

The rearrangement uses TRBV5-1 and TRBJ1-4; 11 bases are shared with TRBD1. The V and J ends lost 4 bases and 8 bases, in that order; junction bases with no gene match: 1. The germline V gene has CDR1 SGHRS and CDR2 YFSETQ. The CDR3 spans 13 residues. CDR3 in DNA: TGCGCCAGCAGCGGGACAGGGGGAGAAAAACTGTTTTTT. Protein sequence: CASSGTGGEKLFF.

V usage is TRBV2 and J usage is TRBJ2-7, with D possibly matching TRBD1 (6 bases). Germline V CDR1 and CDR2: SNHLY, FYNNEI. The V gene lost 5 bases and the J gene lost 6 bases, with 11 bases spanning the gap. The CDR3 covers 12 residues. The CDR3 sequence: CASSTTGREQYF. DNA for the CDR3: TGTGCCAGCAGTACAACAGGGCGCGAGCAGTACTTC. Drawing the rest from reference TRBV2 and TRBJ2-7, the complete variable domain is EPEVTQTPSHQVTQMGQEVILRCVPISNHLYFYWYRQILGQKVEFLVSFYNNEISEKSEIFDDQFSVERPDGSNFTLKIRSTKLEDSAMYFCASSTTGREQYFGPGTRLTVT.

This clone is medium-sized (0.01 to 0.1%) in the sample. The chain links TRBV27 to TRBJ2-7, with D perhaps TRBD1 (5 bases). V lost 4 bases to trimming and J lost 0 bases, with 10 bases between them. Germline loops: CDR1 MNHEY, CDR2 SMNVEV (reference sequence). The CDR3 extends over 14 amino acids. In DNA form, the CDR3 reads TGTGCCAGCAGTTGGGGCCCCGGCTCCTACGAGCAGTACTTC. Protein sequence: CASSWGPGSYEQYF.

This rearrangement joins TRBV10-3 to TRBJ2-1, with D tentatively TRBD1 (6 bases). Trimming cost V 5 bases and J 2 bases, with 13 bases left between them. CDR3 length equals 15 residues. Germline V gene lookup returns CDR1 ENHRY and CDR2 SYGVKD. The CDR3 region is CAISSQGRPYNEQFF. The CDR3 DNA reads TGTGCCATCAGTTCCCAGGGGCGACCCTACAATGAGCAGTTCTTC.

This rearrangement joins TRBV23-1 to TRBJ1-2; 7 bases align to TRBD1. TRBV23-1 is placed among ORFs of uncertain function. V shed 6 bases, J shed 6 bases, and the junction held 7 bases outside the gene matches. The CDR3 consists of 13 residues. The CDR3 DNA follows: TGCGCCAGCAGCCCAGGGGGAAAGGATGGCTACACCTTC. Translated, it gives CASSPGGKDGYTF.

The gene calls are TRBV19 and TRBJ1-6; 7 bases line up with TRBD1. Germline CDR1 and CDR2: LNHDA and SQIVND (reference sequence). Unmatched junction bases numbered 3, after V lost 7 bases and J lost 3 bases. CDR3 length: 14 residues. CDR3 loop: CASMGDSYNSPLHF. In nucleotides, the CDR3 is TGTGCCAGTATGGGGGACAGCTATAATTCACCCCTCCACTTT.

This rearrangement joins TRBV30 to TRBJ1-1; TRBD1 is a possible D gene (6 bases). V shed 4 bases and J shed 5 bases, with 14 bases lying between them. The CDR3 is 13 residues long. The germline CDR1 and CDR2 sequences are GTSNPN and SVGIG (reference sequence). The CDR3 DNA is TGTGCCTGGAAGGGGACATCGTTGACTGAAGCTTTCTTT. Protein product: CAWKGTSLTEAFF.

This clone has a single count. The CDR3 spells CASSLGALSTDTQYF. The CDR3 nucleotides are TGCGCCAGCAGCTTGGGAGCCTTATCCACAGATACGCAGTATTTT. The chain has TRBV5-1 and TRBJ2-3; D is uncertain. V shed 0 bases and J shed 2 bases, with 10 bases lying between them. There are 15 residues in the CDR3. Germline CDR1 and CDR2: SGHRS and YFSETQ.

The chain links TRBV10-3 to TRBJ2-7; D is possibly TRBD1 (5 bases). Trimming removed 4 bases at V and 3 bases at J, with 22 bases between. CDR3 length equals 17 residues. Germline V lookup: CDR1 ENHRY, CDR2 SYGVKD. The CDR3 DNA follows: TGTGCCATCAGTGGAGGAGCAGGGCTGGGCGCCCTCTACGAGCAGTACTTC. It yields the protein CAISGGAGLGALYEQYF.